Below are 22 T cell receptor beta chains sequenced from a single sample in a study of CD8 T cells in Susac syndrome (dated by TCRdb to between 2018 and 2020). Libraries were prepared through the immunoSEQ multiplex PCR assay. RNA was extracted using the RNeasy kit, and roughly 0.5 to 1 ug of the RNA was reverse transcribed with random hexamers. The public reads were reanalyzed by TCRdb: fastp trimming at Q25, MiXCR alignment, in-frame beta chains only. Rows merge per CDR3 protein into single entries with the most common DNA and genes. Present in this sample are more than 55,000 distinct CDR3 sequences, roughly 94% of which were seen just once. 0.24% of the sample is held by the ten biggest clonotypes. Source material: CD8+ T cells from PBMCs. These receptors all come from a human donor in good health.

V and J are TRBV13 and TRBJ2-5, with 8 bases that match TRBD2. Germline CDR1 is PRHDT and CDR2 is FYEKMQ (reference sequence). The CDR3 is made up of 15 amino acids. V lost 3 bases and J lost 2; bases outside the gene matches: 5. CDR3 amino acids: CASSFGGAGQETQYF. The CDR3 bases are TGTGCCAGCAGCTTCGGGGGGGCCGGGCAAGAGACCCAGTACTTC.

The gene calls are TRBV6-1 and TRBJ1-5; 12 bases line up with TRBD1. V trimming: 6 bases; J trimming: 4 bases; junction bases outside the gene matches: 7. Germline V gives CDR1 MNHNS, CDR2 SASEGT. The CDR3 is 16 residues long. The DNA for the CDR3 is TGTGCCAGCAGCGCCGGGACAGGGGGCCCTAATCAGCCCCAGCATTTT. It specifies CASSAGTGGPNQPQHF.

The chain carries TRBV7-3 and TRBJ2-5; a weak D match, TRBD1 (5 bases). This CDR3 has 13 amino acids. Trimming shortened V by 3 bases and J by 2 bases, and 7 bases separated the two germline ends. Germline CDR1 SGHTA, CDR2 FQGTGA. CDR3 sequence reads: CASSFQGQETQYF. CDR3 nucleotide sequence: TGTGCCAGCAGCTTCCAGGGTCAAGAGACCCAGTACTTC.

The chain employs TRBV2 and TRBJ1-5; no clear D gene. The germline CDR1 and CDR2 sequences are SNHLY and FYNNEI. This CDR3 spans 15 amino acids. V dropped 0 bases and J dropped 0 bases, with 6 bases sitting between them. The CDR3 bases are TGTGCCAGCAGTGAAGCTGGTTTTAGCAATCAGCCCCAGCATTTT. It translates to CASSEAGFSNQPQHF.

V usage is TRBV4-1 and J usage is TRBJ1-3; D possibly corresponds to TRBD1 (5 bases). The CDR3 spans 14 residues. Germline CDR1 and CDR2: MGHRA and YSYEKL. V was pared by 3 bases and J by 2 bases, with 8 bases between. The CDR3 bases are TGCGCCAGCAGCCAGACAGAGGCTGGAAACACCATATATTTT. Protein product: CASSQTEAGNTIYF.

V gene TRBV20-1 combines with J gene TRBJ2-7, with TRBD2 matching 10 bases. Unmatched junction bases numbered 2, after V lost 3 bases and J lost 3 bases. This CDR3 has 13 residues. Germline CDR1 reads DFQATT; CDR2 reads SNEGSKA (reference sequence). CDR3 amino acids: CSASTSGDYEQYF. CDR3 bases: TGCAGTGCTAGCACTAGCGGGGACTACGAGCAGTACTTC.

This chain joins TRBV5-8 and TRBJ1-5, with D unresolved. Trimming took 2 bases from V and 5 from J, leaving 14 bases between them. Germline-derived CDR1 and CDR2 are SGHTS and YDEGEE. The CDR3 runs to 15 residues. The CDR3 protein is CASSFLGNPDQPQHF. CDR3 bases: TGTGCCAGCAGCTTCCTCGGGAACCCCGATCAGCCCCAGCATTTT. Looking up the rest from reference TRBV5-8 and TRBJ1-5 gives the full variable domain: EAGVTQSPTHLIKTRGQQATLRCSPISGHTSVYWYQQALGLGLQFLLWYDEGEERNRGNFPPRFSGRQFPNYSSELNVNALELEDSALYLCASSFLGNPDQPQHFGDGTRLSIL.

The rearrangement joins TRBV10-3 to TRBJ2-3; 10 bases map to TRBD2. Germline CDR1 ENHRY, CDR2 SYGVKD. The CDR3 totals 17 residues. J was trimmed by 5 bases and V by 0 bases; bases with no gene match: 8. In nucleotides, the CDR3 is TGTGCCATCAGTGAGTCCCAAGCGGGGGGGCCAAAAGATACGCAGTATTTT. Its protein is CAISESQAGGPKDTQYF.

This sequence joins TRBV7-9 and TRBJ2-3, with 12 bases lining up with TRBD2. CDR1 and CDR2 from the germline V gene are SEHNR and FQNEAQ (reference sequence). This CDR3 region has 16 residues. The junction had 9 bases not matched to a gene; V was cut back by 6 bases and J by 5 bases. In DNA form, the CDR3 reads TGTGCCAGCAGTCGGACTAGCGGGGTGGAGGGAGATACGCAGTATTTT. Protein product: CASSRTSGVEGDTQYF.

The V and J genes are TRBV4-1 and TRBJ2-7; 8 bases are a match to TRBD2. V dropped 0 bases and J dropped 3; count of bases not matched to a gene: 10. Per the germline V gene, CDR1 is MGHRA and CDR2 is YSYEKL. The CDR3 sequence is 17 residues long. The CDR3 DNA reads TGCGCCAGCAGCCAAGATCTCGGGCGGGGGGCCTTCTACGAGCAGTACTTC. Its protein is CASSQDLGRGAFYEQYF.

This sequence joins TRBV28 and TRBJ2-7; TRBD1 matches at 9 bases. The CDR3 extends over 12 amino acids. The germline CDR1 and CDR2 sequences are MDHEN and SYDVKM. Trimming removed 8 bases from V and 5 bases from J; junction bases left unmatched: 4. The CDR3, as DNA: TGTGCCAGCCAGGGACAGGGAGACGAGCAGTACTTC. Residues: CASQGQGDEQYF.

CDR3 nucleotide sequence: TGCAGTGCTAGAGGCGCGGTTAGCAATCAGCCCCAGCATTTT. Translated: CSARGAVSNQPQHF. The V and J genes are TRBV20-1 and TRBJ1-5; D gene uncertain. V was clipped by 1 base and J by 0 bases, with 7 bases between them. The CDR3 runs to 14 residues. Germline V lookup: CDR1 DFQATT, CDR2 SNEGSKA (reference sequence).

Here the CDR3 DNA reads TGTGCCAGCAGCCCGGAGCAGGGGGGTAAAGAGACCCAGTACTTC. Protein sequence: CASSPEQGGKETQYF. The V call is TRBV3-1, the J call TRBJ2-5, with D perhaps matching TRBD1 (7 bases). CDR3 length: 15 residues. Trimming took 4 bases from V and 3 from J, leaving 15 bases between them. Germline assignment: CDR1 LGHDT and CDR2 YNNKEL (reference sequence).

The rearrangement joins TRBV27 to TRBJ1-2; D might be TRBD1 (6 bases). This CDR3 is 12 amino acids long. The germline V and J ends were trimmed by 7 bases and 6 bases, with 12 bases remaining between them. Germline assignment: CDR1 MNHEY and CDR2 SMNVEV (reference sequence). Here the CDR3 reads CASTTGGHGYTF. CDR3 DNA: TGTGCCAGCACAACGGGGGGGCATGGCTACACCTTC.

CDR3 DNA sequence: TGTGCCAGCAGCGTAGCTCGGGGTAGTGAGCAGTTCTTC. This codes for CASSVARGSEQFF. The rearrangement links TRBV9 to TRBJ2-1; the D gene is possibly TRBD2 (5 bases). There are 13 residues in the CDR3. Trimming cost V 0 bases and J 9 bases, with 10 bases left between them. Germline V gene data show CDR1 as SGDLS and CDR2 as YYNGEE. The complete variable domain, with remaining parts taken from reference TRBV9 and TRBJ2-1, reads DSGVTQTPKHLITATGQRVTLRCSPRSGDLSVYWYQQSLDQGLQFLIQYYNGEERAKGNILERFSAQQFPDLHSELNLSSLELGDSALYFCASSVARGSEQFFGPGTRLTVL.

The chain has TRBV7-9 and TRBJ1-1; D is perhaps TRBD1 (5 bases). The CDR3 has 14 residues. Germline loops: CDR1 SEHNR, CDR2 FQNEAQ (reference sequence). V lost 8 bases and J lost 3, with 16 bases in between. In DNA, the CDR3 is TGTGCCAGCGGCCCCCCAGGGAGGGACACTGAAGCTTTCTTT. It codes for CASGPPGRDTEAFF.

V usage is TRBV12-3 or TRBV12-4 and J usage is TRBJ2-5; D may be TRBD1 (6 bases). This CDR3 contains 13 residues. The V gene lost 7 bases and the J gene lost 3 bases, with 12 bases spanning the gap. CDR3 amino acids: CASTQDRKETQYF. CDR3 nucleotides: TGTGCCAGCACCCAGGACAGAAAAGAGACCCAGTACTTC.

The chain combines TRBV19 with TRBJ1-5, with D unclear. Trimming removed 8 bases from V and 3 bases from J, with 17 bases in between. Germline-derived CDR1 and CDR2 are LNHDA and SQIVND (reference sequence). CDR3 length: 15 amino acids. CDR3 protein: CASRLSGSPNQPQHF. In DNA form, the CDR3 reads TGTGCCAGTCGCCTGTCGGGGTCCCCCAATCAGCCCCAGCATTTT.

The J gene is TRBJ2-5, the V gene TRBV4-1; 8 bases match TRBD2. The CDR3 totals 16 residues. Germline V lookup: CDR1 MGHRA, CDR2 YSYEKL. Germline trimming cut 0 bases from V and 3 bases from J; bases unmatched to any gene: 6. In DNA form, the CDR3 reads TGCGCCAGCAGCCAAGATGACCGGGGGGGGAAAGAGACCCAGTACTTC. Its translation: CASSQDDRGGKETQYF.

The rearrangement uses TRBV6-2 or TRBV6-3 and TRBJ2-7; D is perhaps TRBD2 (6 bases). Per the germline V gene, CDR1 is MNHEY and CDR2 is SVGEGT. The CDR3 has 13 amino acids. V was shortened by 2 bases and J by 6 bases, with 11 bases between the two germline ends. The CDR3 region is CASSYPYGSEQYV. In DNA form, the CDR3 reads TGTGCCAGCAGTTACCCGTACGGGAGCGAGCAGTACGTC.

This chain joins TRBV4-3 and TRBJ2-5, with a possible D match to TRBD2 (6 bases). The ends were cut back, 3 bases at V and 5 bases at J, with 19 bases in the middle. The CDR3 is 16 residues long. Germline values: CDR1 LGHNA, CDR2 YSLEER. The CDR3 DNA follows: TGCGCCAGCAGCCACCCCCCCCAAGGAGGGGAGGAGACCCAGTACTTC. It is translated as CASSHPPQGGEETQYF.

The chain combines TRBV20-1 with TRBJ2-7, with TRBD1 identical over 8 bases. The CDR3 is made up of 13 amino acids. Germline V gene sequence: CDR1 DFQATT, CDR2 SNEGSKA (reference sequence). V lost 3 bases to trimming and J lost 0 bases; unmatched junction nucleotides: 1. DNA for the CDR3: TGCAGTGCTAGGGGGACAGGCTCCTACGAGCAGTACTTC. Translation gives CSARGTGSYEQYF.